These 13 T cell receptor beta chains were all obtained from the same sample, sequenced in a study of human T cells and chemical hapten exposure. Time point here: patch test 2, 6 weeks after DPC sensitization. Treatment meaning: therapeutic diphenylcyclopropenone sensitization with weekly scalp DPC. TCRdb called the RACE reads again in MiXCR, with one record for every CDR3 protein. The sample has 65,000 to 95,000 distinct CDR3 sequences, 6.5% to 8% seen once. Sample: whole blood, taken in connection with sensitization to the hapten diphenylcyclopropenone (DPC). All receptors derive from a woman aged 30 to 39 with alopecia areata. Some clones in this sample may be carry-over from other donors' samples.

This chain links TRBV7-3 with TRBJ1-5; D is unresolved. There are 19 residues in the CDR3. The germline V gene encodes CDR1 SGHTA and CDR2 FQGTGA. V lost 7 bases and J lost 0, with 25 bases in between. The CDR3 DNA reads TGTGCCAGCATATGGGCAGACTTCCCTTCCTTTTATAGCAATCAGCCCCAGCATTTT. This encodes CASIWADFPSFYSNQPQHF.

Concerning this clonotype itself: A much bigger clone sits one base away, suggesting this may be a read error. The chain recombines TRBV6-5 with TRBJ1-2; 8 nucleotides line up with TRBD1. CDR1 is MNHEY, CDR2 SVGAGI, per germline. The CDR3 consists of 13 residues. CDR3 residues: CASTPTGAYGYNF. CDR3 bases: TGTGCCAGCACCCCGACAGGGGCCTATGGCTACAACTTC.

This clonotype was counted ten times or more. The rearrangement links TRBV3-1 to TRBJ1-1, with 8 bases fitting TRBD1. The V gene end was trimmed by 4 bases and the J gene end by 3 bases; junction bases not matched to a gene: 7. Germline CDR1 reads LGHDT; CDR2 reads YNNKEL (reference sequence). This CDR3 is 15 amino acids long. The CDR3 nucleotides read TGTGCCAGCAGCCGGAAGCAGGGGGCCCACACTGAAGCTTTCTTT. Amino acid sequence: CASSRKQGAHTEAFF.

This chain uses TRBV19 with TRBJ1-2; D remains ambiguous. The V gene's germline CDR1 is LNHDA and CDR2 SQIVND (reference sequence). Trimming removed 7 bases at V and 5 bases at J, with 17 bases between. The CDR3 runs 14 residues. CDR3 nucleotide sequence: TGTGCCAGTAAACCTCCGGGTCTAACGTATGGCTACACCTTC. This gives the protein CASKPPGLTYGYTF.

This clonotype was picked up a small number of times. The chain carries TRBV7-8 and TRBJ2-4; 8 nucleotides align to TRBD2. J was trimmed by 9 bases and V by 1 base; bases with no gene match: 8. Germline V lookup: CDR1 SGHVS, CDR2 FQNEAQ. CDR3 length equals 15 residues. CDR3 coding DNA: TGTGCCAGCAGCTTAGAAGGGTCTAGCGGGCGCATTCAGTACTTC. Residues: CASSLEGSSGRIQYF.

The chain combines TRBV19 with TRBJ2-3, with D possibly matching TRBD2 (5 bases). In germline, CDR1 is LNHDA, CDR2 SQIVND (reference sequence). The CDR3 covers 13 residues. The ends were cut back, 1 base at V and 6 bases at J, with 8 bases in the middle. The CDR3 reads CASSIARGDTQYF. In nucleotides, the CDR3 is TGTGCCAGTAGTATAGCCCGAGGGGATACGCAGTATTTT.

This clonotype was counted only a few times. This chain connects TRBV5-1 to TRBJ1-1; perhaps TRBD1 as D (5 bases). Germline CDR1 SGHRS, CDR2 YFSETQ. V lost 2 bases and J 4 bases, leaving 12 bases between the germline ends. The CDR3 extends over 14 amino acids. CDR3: CASSLGTGGTEAFF. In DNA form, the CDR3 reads TGCGCCAGCAGCTTAGGGACCGGGGGCACTGAAGCTTTCTTT.

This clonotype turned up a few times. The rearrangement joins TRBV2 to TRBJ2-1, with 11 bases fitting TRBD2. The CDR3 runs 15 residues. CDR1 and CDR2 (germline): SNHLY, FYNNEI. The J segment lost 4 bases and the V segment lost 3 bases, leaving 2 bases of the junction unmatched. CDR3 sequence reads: CASSDLAGGYNEQFF. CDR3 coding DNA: TGTGCCAGCAGTGATCTAGCGGGGGGTTACAATGAGCAGTTCTTC. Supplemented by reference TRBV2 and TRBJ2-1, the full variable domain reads EPEVTQTPSHQVTQMGQEVILRCVPISNHLYFYWYRQILGQKVEFLVSFYNNEISEKSEIFDDQFSVERPDGSNFTLKIRSTKLEDSAMYFCASSDLAGGYNEQFFGPGTRLTVL.

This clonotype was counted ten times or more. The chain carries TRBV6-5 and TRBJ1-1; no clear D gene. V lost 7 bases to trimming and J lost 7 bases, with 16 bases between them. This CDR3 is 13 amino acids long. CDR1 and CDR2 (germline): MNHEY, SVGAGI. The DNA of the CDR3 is TGTGCCAGCATCTCACCACAGCCGGGTGAAGCTTTCTTT. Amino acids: CASISPQPGEAFF.

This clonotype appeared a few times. The CDR3 sequence is CASSRQGGDTQYF. The DNA of the CDR3 is TGTGCCAGCAGTAGACAGGGAGGAGATACGCAGTATTTT. The gene calls are TRBV6-4 and TRBJ2-3, with D tentatively TRBD1 (7 bases). This CDR3 has 13 amino acids. Germline V gives CDR1 MRHNA, CDR2 SNTAGT. The V and J ends lost 5 bases and 5 bases respectively, with 11 bases between them.

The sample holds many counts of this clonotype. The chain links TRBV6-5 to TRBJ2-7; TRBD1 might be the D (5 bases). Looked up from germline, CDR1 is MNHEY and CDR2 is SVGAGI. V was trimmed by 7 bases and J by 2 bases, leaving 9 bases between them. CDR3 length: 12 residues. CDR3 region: CASKARAYEQYF. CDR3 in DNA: TGTGCCAGCAAAGCCAGGGCCTACGAGCAGTACTTC.

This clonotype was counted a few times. CDR3 DNA: TGCAGCGCCGGCGCAGATACGCAGTATTTT. It is translated as CSAGADTQYF. This chain links TRBV29-1 with TRBJ2-3, with D uncertain. CDR1 and CDR2 (germline): SQVTM, ANQGSEA. The CDR3 totals 10 residues. Deletions cut 7 bases from V and 4 bases from J, with 6 bases between.

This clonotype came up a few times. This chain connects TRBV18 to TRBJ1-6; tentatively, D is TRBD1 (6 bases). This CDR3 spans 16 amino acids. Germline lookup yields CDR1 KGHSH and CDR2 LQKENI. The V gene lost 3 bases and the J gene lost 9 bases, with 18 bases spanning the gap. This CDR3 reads CASSPRTDLRGSPLHF. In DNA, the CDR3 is TGTGCCAGCTCACCTAGGACAGACCTCCGGGGTTCACCCCTCCACTTT.